A single sample gave rise to the 15 T cell receptor beta chains below, sequenced in a study of cytomegalovirus exposure and HLA in healthy donors. PCR amplification relied on 60 Vbeta primers (plus 13 Jbeta primers). TCRdb's table, derived via immunoSEQ multiplex PCR, lists solely in-frame clones and lacks some. The sample includes over 100,000 clones, about 75% of them seen just once. Sequencing used PBMCs. These receptors were collected from a woman between 35 and 50 years old in good health and CMV-seronegative.

In its sample, this clone was seen once. The V call is TRBV29-1, the J call TRBJ2-5; 9 nucleotides line up with TRBD1. Per germline, CDR1 SQVTM and CDR2 ANQGSEA. The trim removed 1 base at V and 5 bases at J, leaving 8 bases unmatched. This CDR3 is 15 amino acids long. CDR3 amino acids: CSVEAGTGGRETQYF. CDR3 sequence (DNA): TGCAGCGTTGAAGCGGGCACAGGGGGCCGGGAGACCCAGTACTTC.

This clone has just one count. The chain has TRBV27 and TRBJ2-5, with D tentatively TRBD1 (7 bases). Trimming removed 7 bases at V and 5 bases at J, with 14 bases between. CDR3 length equals 13 residues. CDR1 and CDR2 from the germline V gene are MNHEY and SMNVEV (reference sequence). The CDR3 DNA follows: TGTGCCAGCAAGAAGACAGGGAGGGAGACCCAGTACTTC. Translated: CASKKTGRETQYF.

This clone has only one observation. J is TRBJ2-1 and V is TRBV4-2; tentative D call: TRBD1 (6 bases). Trimming pared 4 bases from V and 3 bases from J, leaving 13 bases between. CDR1 is LGHNA, CDR2 YNFKEQ, per germline. The CDR3 extends over 15 amino acids. In nucleotides, the CDR3 is TGTGCCAGCAGCCTGACAGGCGCCCTCTACAATGAGCAGTTCTTC. It is translated as CASSLTGALYNEQFF.

The V gene is TRBV4-1, the J gene TRBJ1-1, with 7 bases lining up with TRBD1. This CDR3 comprises 16 residues. Trimming cost V 1 base and J 0 bases; bases outside gene matches: 5. The germline V gene has CDR1 MGHRA and CDR2 YSYEKL. The CDR3, as DNA: TGCGCCAGCAGCCAAGGACAGGGCCCCTTGAACACTGAAGCTTTCTTT. Amino acid sequence: CASSQGQGPLNTEAFF.

In its sample, this clone was seen a few times. The rearrangement joins TRBV19 to TRBJ2-7, with a weak D call TRBD2 (6 bases). CDR3 length: 14 residues. V was clipped by 3 bases and J by 1 base, with 10 bases between them. Germline CDR1 reads LNHDA; CDR2 reads SQIVND (reference sequence). The CDR3 DNA is TGTGCCAGTAGTATCTTTGCGGGATCCTACGAGCAGTACTTC. Translated: CASSIFAGSYEQYF.

This rearrangement joins TRBV5-1 to TRBJ1-1; 12 bases are a match to TRBD1. The CDR3 length is 20 residues. Germline lookup yields CDR1 SGHRS and CDR2 YFSETQ. V was clipped by 0 bases and J by 5 bases; unmatched bases: 17. The CDR3 protein is CASSLAGLGDRGQGKTEAFF. CDR3 nucleotide sequence: TGCGCCAGCAGCTTGGCCGGTCTTGGGGACAGGGGGCAAGGGAAGACTGAAGCTTTCTTT.

The chain couples TRBV5-4 to TRBJ2-7; D gene unclear. The V end was cut by 7 bases, the J end by 3 bases, with 11 bases between. CDR1 SGHNT and CDR2 YYREEE come from the germline V gene (reference sequence). The CDR3 length is 12 residues. The CDR3 protein is CASGLKNYEQYF. The CDR3 bases are TGTGCCAGCGGGCTGAAAAACTACGAGCAGTACTTC. Filled out from reference TRBV5-4 and TRBJ2-7, the complete variable domain reads ETGVTQSPTHLIKTRGQQVTLRCSSQSGHNTVSWYQQALGQGPQFIFQYYREEENGRGNFPPRFSGLQFPNYSSELNVNALELDDSALYLCASGLKNYEQYFGPGTRLTVT.

The chain carries TRBV19 and TRBJ1-5, with D possibly matching TRBD1 (6 bases). The germline V gene encodes CDR1 LNHDA and CDR2 SQIVND (reference sequence). This CDR3 contains 13 residues. The V gene lost 8 bases and the J gene lost 7 bases, with 15 bases spanning the gap. As DNA, the CDR3 is TGTGCCAGTCAATACAGGGATTCACAGCCCCAGCATTTT. Protein sequence: CASQYRDSQPQHF.

A few counts support this clone. The gene calls are TRBV25-1 and TRBJ2-5, with a tentative D call TRBD1 (6 bases). The germline V and J ends were trimmed by 5 bases and 1 base, with 14 bases remaining between them. The CDR3 sequence is 15 residues long. Germline loops: CDR1 MGHDK, CDR2 SYGVNS. The CDR3 region is CASSSGDGFQETQYF. The CDR3 DNA is TGTGCCAGCAGTTCAGGGGACGGCTTCCAAGAGACCCAGTACTTC.

The chain uses TRBV5-1 and TRBJ2-4, with 7 bases identical to TRBD2. This CDR3 has 16 residues. Germline-derived CDR1 and CDR2 are SGHRS and YFSETQ. V gave up 2 bases and J gave up 1 base; unmatched junction bases: 6. CDR3: CASSFGLDVAKNIQYF. CDR3 bases: TGCGCCAGCAGCTTCGGACTAGATGTCGCCAAAAACATTCAGTACTTC.

The V gene is TRBV11-2, the J gene TRBJ1-1; weak D call: TRBD1 (6 bases). V dropped 1 base and J dropped 6 bases, with 15 bases sitting between them. The CDR3 runs to 15 residues. CDR1 is SGHAT and CDR2 is FQNNGV in the germline V gene. DNA for the CDR3: TGTGCCAGCAGCTTAGGCGCGGGGGCAGTCTCTGAAGCTTTCTTT. Its translation is CASSLGAGAVSEAFF.

This rearrangement joins TRBV5-1 to TRBJ2-7; maybe TRBD2 (5 bases). CDR3 length: 19 amino acids. Germline V lookup: CDR1 SGHRS, CDR2 YFSETQ. Trimming shortened V by 3 bases and J by 4 bases, and 29 bases separated the two germline ends. CDR3 sequence reads: CASSSTGRRHEGTGYEQYF. CDR3 coding DNA: TGCGCCAGCAGCTCGACCGGGCGAAGGCATGAGGGTACGGGATACGAGCAGTACTTC.

The chain has TRBV19 and TRBJ1-3, with 10 bases matching TRBD1. The CDR3 totals 15 residues. Germline V CDR1 and CDR2: LNHDA, SQIVND (reference sequence). The junction had 6 bases not matched to a gene; V was cut back by 6 bases and J by 4 bases. As DNA, the CDR3 is TGTGCCAGTAGCTTGACAGGGGGCAACGGAAACACCATATATTTT. This translates into CASSLTGGNGNTIYF. The full variable domain, with the rest looked up from reference TRBV19 and TRBJ1-3, is DGGITQSPKYLFRKEGQNVTLSCEQNLNHDAMYWYRQDPGQGLRLIYYSQIVNDFQKGDIAEGYSVSREKKESFPLTVTSAQKNPTAFYLCASSLTGGNGNTIYFGEGSWLTVV.

This clone has a handful of counts. This chain links TRBV28 with TRBJ2-7; D is ambiguous. V was shortened by 6 bases and J by 3 bases, with 6 bases between the two germline ends. Germline loops: CDR1 MDHEN, CDR2 SYDVKM. This CDR3 has 11 amino acids. CDR3 residues: CASSLFYEQYF. CDR3 nucleotides: TGTGCCAGCAGCCTCTTCTACGAGCAGTACTTC. The full variable domain, with the rest looked up from reference TRBV28 and TRBJ2-7, is DVKVTQSSRYLVKRTGEKVFLECVQDMDHENMFWYRQDPGLGLRLIYFSYDVKMKEKGDIPEGYSVSREKKERFSLILESASTNQTSMYLCASSLFYEQYFGPGTRLTVT.

This sequence joins TRBV6-5 and TRBJ2-6; D unclear. Trimming shortened V by 11 bases and J by 1 base, and 9 bases separated the two germline ends. Germline assignment: CDR1 MNHEY and CDR2 SVGAGI. This CDR3 contains 13 residues. DNA for the CDR3: TGTGCCGGTCGGAGATCTGGGGCCAACGTCCTGACTTTC. Translation: CAGRRSGANVLTF.